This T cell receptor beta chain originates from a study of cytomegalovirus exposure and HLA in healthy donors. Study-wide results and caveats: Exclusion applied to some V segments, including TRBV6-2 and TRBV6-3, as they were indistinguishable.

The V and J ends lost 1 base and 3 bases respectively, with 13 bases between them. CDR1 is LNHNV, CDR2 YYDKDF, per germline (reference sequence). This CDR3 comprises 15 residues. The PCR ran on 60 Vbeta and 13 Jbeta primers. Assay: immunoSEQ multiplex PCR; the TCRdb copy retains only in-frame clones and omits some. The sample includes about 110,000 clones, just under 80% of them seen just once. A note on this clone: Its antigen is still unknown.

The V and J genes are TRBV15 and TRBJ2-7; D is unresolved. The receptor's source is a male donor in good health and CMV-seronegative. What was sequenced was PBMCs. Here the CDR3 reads CATSRGGAGYYEQYF. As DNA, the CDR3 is TGTGCCACCAGCAGAGGTGGTGCAGGCTACTACGAGCAGTACTTC.